The table lists the clone carrying this T cell receptor beta chain with many counts. Germline CDR1 reads LGHDT; CDR2 reads YNNKEL (reference sequence). The CDR3 spans 14 residues. The V gene lost 1 base and the J gene lost 3 bases, with 7 bases spanning the gap. This specimen belongs to a study of blood T cell repertoires in COVID-19. Turning to the study itself: The study drew acute and convalescent COVID-19 samples from the United States, Italy and Spain. In each case, the material was cDNA or gDNA derived from T cells, B-cell-depleted T cells, or PBMCs.

Per the original methods: Cell counts per sample came from amplifying reference gene primers. Libraries were prepared by immunoSEQ multiplex PCR; TCRdb keeps only in-frame clonotypes and omits some of them. From that table come the V and J calls and clone size; the DNA was used to work out D and trimming. The profile shows under 250,000 clones, roughly four fifths of them singletons. The TCR comes from a man aged 30-40 years who had recovered from COVID-19. The chain has TRBV3-1 (or the pseudogene TRBV3-2) and TRBJ1-3, with unresolved D. The sequencing input was peripheral blood. CDR3 sequence: CASSQGGSGNTIYF. CDR3 sequence (DNA): TGTGCCAGCAGCCAAGGAGGAAGTGGAAACACCATATATTTT.